This T cell receptor (beta chain) was identified in a study of regulatory dendritic cells for organ transplantation. The CDR3 has 13 residues. The germline gives CDR1 LNHDA, CDR2 SQIVND (reference sequence). After removal of 2 bases from V and 7 bases from J, the junction contained 0 bases not matched to a gene. Allogeneic regulatory or mature dendritic cells were co-cultured for 5 days with CFSE-labeled sorted T cells at 1:10. This clone is classed as large (0.1 to 1%). Its target is not known. The data were produced by immunoSEQ multiplex PCR, yet TCRdb's version contains in-frame clones alone and is incomplete. Of under 4,500 clones in the sample, 60% were seen once. General study results and limits: Memory CD8+ clonal expansion seemed more limited with regulatory than mature dendritic cells.

The specimen was memory CD8+ T cells from blood cultured with regulatory dendritic cells. As to subset: CD45RO+ memory T cells. This chain connects TRBV19 to TRBJ2-2, with 8 bases aligning to TRBD2. The clonotype was recovered from a human donor in good health. The DNA for the CDR3 is TGTGCCAGTAGTATACTAGCGGGCGGGGAGCTGTTTTTT. Translated, it gives CASSILAGGELFF.